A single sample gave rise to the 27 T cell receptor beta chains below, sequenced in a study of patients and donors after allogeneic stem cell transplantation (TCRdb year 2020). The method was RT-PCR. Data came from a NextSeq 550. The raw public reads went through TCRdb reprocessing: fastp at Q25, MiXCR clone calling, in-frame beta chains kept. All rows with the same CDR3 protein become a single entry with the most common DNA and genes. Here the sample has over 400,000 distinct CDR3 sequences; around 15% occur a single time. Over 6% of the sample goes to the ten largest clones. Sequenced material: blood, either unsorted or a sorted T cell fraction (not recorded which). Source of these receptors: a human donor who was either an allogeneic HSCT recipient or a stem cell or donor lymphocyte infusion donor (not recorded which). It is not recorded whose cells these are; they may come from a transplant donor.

CDR3 amino acids: CAWSAGTGDTDTQYF. In DNA form, the CDR3 reads TGTGCCTGGAGTGCAGGGACAGGGGACACAGATACGCAGTATTTT. The J gene is TRBJ2-3, the V gene TRBV30; 10 bases line up with TRBD1. This CDR3 is 15 amino acids long. Germline V gene sequence: CDR1 GTSNPN, CDR2 SVGIG (reference sequence). After removal of 1 base from V and 2 bases from J, the junction contained 3 bases not matched to a gene. The variable domain in full, completed from reference TRBV30 and TRBJ2-3, reads SQTIHQWPATLVQPVGSPLSLECTVEGTSNPNLYWYRQAAGRGLQLLFYSVGIGQISSEVPQNLSASRPQDRQFILSSKKLLLSDSGFYLCAWSAGTGDTDTQYFGPGTRLTVL.

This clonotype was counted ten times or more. The CDR3 DNA reads as TGTGCCAGCAGCTTACGGCCGAACACTGAAGCTTTCTTT. Translated, it gives CASSLRPNTEAFF. This chain uses TRBV7-3 with TRBJ1-1; D remains ambiguous. The CDR3 is 13 residues long. V gave up 2 bases and J gave up 1 base, with 5 bases separating them. Germline V gene sequence: CDR1 SGHTA, CDR2 FQGTGA.

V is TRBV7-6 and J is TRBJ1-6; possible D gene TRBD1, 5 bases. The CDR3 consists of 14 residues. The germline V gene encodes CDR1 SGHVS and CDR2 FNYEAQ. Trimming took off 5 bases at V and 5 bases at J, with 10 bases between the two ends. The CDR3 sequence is CASSGGGDNSPLHF. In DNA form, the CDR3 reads TGTGCCAGCAGCGGCGGGGGAGATAATTCACCCCTCCACTTT.

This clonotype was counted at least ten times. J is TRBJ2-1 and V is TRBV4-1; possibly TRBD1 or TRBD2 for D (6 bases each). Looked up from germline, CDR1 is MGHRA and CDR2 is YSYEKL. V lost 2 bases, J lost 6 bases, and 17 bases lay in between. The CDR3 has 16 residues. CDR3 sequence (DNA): TGCGCCAGCAGCCAAAAGGGGGGCTGGAGGGCCAATGAGCAGTTCTTC. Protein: CASSQKGGWRANEQFF.

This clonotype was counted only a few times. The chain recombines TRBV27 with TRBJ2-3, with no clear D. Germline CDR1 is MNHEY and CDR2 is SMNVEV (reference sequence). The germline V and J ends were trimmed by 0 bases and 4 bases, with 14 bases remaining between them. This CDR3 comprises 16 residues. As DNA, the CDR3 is TGTGCCAGCAGTTTATCCCCTCGGGTGAACTCAGATACGCAGTATTTT. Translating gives CASSLSPRVNSDTQYF.

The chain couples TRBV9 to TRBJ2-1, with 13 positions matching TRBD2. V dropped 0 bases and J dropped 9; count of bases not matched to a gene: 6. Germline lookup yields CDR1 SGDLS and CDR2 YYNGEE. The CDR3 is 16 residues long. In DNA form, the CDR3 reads TGTGCCAGCAGCGTAGGGCGGACTAGCGGGAGTCTTGAGCAGTTCTTC. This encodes CASSVGRTSGSLEQFF. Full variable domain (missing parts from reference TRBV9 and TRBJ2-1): DSGVTQTPKHLITATGQRVTLRCSPRSGDLSVYWYQQSLDQGLQFLIQYYNGEERAKGNILERFSAQQFPDLHSELNLSSLELGDSALYFCASSVGRTSGSLEQFFGPGTRLTVL.

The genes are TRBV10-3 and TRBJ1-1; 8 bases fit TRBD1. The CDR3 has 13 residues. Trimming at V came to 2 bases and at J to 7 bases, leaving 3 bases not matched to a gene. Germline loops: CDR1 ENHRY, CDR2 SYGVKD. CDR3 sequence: CAISENRGDEAFF. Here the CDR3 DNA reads TGTGCCATCAGTGAGAACAGGGGGGATGAAGCTTTCTTT.

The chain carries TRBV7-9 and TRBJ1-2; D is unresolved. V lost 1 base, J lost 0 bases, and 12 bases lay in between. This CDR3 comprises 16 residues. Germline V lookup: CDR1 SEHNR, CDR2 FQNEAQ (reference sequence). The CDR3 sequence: CASSLEVGLANYGYTF. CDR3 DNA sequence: TGTGCCAGCAGCTTAGAGGTCGGTCTAGCTAACTATGGCTACACCTTC.

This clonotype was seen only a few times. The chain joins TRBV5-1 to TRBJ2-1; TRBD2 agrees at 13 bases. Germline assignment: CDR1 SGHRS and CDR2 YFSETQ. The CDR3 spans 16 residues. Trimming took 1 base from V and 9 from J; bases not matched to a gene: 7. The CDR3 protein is CASSLMELAGGGEQFF. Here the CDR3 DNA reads TGCGCCAGCAGCTTGATGGAACTAGCGGGAGGGGGTGAGCAGTTCTTC.

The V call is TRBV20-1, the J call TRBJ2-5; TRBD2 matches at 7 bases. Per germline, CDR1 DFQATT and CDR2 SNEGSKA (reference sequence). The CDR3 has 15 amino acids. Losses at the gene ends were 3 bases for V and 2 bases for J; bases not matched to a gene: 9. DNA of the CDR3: TGCAGTGCTAGGAATCCCGGGACTACACAAGAGACCCAGTACTTC. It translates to CSARNPGTTQETQYF.

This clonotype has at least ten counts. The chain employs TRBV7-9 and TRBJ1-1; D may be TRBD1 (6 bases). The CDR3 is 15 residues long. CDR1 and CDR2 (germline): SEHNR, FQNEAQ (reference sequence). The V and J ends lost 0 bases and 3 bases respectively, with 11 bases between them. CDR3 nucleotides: TGTGCCAGCAGCTTAGCACTAGGGGGGGACACTGAAGCTTTCTTT. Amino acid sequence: CASSLALGGDTEAFF. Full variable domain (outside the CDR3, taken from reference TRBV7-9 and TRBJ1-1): DTGVSQNPRHKITKRGQNVTFRCDPISEHNRLYWYRQTLGQGPEFLTYFQNEAQLEKSRLLSDRFSAERPKGSFSTLEIQRTEQGDSAMYLCASSLALGGDTEAFFGQGTRLTVV.

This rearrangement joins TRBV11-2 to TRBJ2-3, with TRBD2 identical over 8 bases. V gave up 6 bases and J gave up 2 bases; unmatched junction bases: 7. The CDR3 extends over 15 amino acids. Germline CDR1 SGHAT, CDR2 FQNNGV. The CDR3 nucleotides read TGTGCCAGCAGTCAACTAGCGGATTCCACAGATACGCAGTATTTT. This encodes CASSQLADSTDTQYF.

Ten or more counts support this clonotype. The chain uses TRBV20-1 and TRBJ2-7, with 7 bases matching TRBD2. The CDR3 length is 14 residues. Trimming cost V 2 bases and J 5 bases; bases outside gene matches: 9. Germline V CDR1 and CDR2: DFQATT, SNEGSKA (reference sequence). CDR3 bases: TGCAGTGCTAGATCGGCGGGAGAGGTCGACGAGCAGTACTTC. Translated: CSARSAGEVDEQYF.

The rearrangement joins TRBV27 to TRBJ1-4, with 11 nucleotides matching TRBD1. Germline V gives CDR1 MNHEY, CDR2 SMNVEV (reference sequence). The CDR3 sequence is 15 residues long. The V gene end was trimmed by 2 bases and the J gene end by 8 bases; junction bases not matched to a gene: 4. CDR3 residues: CASSLRTGGSEKLFF. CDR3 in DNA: TGTGCCAGCAGTTTAAGGACAGGGGGCAGCGAAAAACTGTTTTTT. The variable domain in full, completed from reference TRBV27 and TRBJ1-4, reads EAQVTQNPRYLITVTGKKLTVTCSQNMNHEYMSWYRQDPGLGLRQIYYSMNVEVTDKGDVPEGYKVSRKEKRNFPLILESPSPNQTSLYFCASSLRTGGSEKLFFGSGTQLSVL.

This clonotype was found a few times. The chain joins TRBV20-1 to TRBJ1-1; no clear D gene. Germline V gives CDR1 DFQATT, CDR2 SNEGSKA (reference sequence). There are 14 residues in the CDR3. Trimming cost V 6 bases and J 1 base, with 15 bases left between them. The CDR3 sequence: CSATRTGRNTEAFF. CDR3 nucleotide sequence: TGCAGTGCGACTCGGACGGGTCGGAACACTGAAGCTTTCTTT.

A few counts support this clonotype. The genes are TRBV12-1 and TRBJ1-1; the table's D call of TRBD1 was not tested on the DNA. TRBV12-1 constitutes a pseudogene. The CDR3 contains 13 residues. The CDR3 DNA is TGTGCCAGGATCAGGGCGCAGAACACTGAAGCTTTCTTT. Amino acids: CARIRAQNTEAFF.

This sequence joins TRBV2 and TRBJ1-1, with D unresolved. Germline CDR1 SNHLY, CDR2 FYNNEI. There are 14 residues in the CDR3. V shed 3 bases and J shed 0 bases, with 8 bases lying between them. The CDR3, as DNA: TGTGCCAGCAGTGAGAGGTTCTTGAACACTGAAGCTTTCTTT. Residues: CASSERFLNTEAFF.

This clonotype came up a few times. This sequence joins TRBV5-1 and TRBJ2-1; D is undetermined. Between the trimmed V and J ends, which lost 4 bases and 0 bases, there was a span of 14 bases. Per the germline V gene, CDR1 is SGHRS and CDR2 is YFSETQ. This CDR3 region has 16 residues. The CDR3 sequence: CASSHSNSRSYNEQFF. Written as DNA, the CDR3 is TGCGCCAGCAGCCATAGTAACAGCCGCTCCTACAATGAGCAGTTCTTC.

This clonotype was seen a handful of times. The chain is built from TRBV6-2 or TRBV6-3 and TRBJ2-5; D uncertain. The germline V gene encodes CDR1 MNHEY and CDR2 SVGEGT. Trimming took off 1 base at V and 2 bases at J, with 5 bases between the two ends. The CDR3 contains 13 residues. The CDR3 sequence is CASSYFGQETQYF. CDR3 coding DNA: TGTGCCAGCAGTTACTTCGGGCAAGAGACCCAGTACTTC.

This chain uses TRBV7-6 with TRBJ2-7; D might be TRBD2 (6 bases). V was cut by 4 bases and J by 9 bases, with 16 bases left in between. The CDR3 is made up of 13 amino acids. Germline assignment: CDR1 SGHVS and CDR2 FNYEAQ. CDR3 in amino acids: CASSSLKPGVQYF. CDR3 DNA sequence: TGTGCCAGCAGCTCCCTTAAGCCGGGGGTGCAGTACTTC. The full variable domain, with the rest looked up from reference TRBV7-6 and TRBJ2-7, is GAGVSQSPRYKVTKRGQDVALRCDPISGHVSLYWYRQALGQGPEFLTYFNYEAQQDKSGLPNDRFSAERPEGSISTLTIQRTEQRDSAMYRCASSSLKPGVQYFGPGTRLTVT.

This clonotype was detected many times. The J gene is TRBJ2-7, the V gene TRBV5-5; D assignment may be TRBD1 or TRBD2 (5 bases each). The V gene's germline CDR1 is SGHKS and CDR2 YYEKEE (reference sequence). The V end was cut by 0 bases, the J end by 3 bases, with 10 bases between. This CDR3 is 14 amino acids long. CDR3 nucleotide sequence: TGTGCCAGCAGCTTGGTGGGACGAAGCTACGAGCAGTACTTC. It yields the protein CASSLVGRSYEQYF.

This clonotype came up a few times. CDR3: CSVEDQLPSSYNEQFF. The CDR3 DNA reads TGCAGCGTTGAAGATCAACTCCCGAGCTCCTACAATGAGCAGTTCTTC. This rearrangement joins TRBV29-1 to TRBJ2-1, with unresolved D. The CDR3 spans 16 residues. V shed 0 bases and J shed 0 bases, with 12 bases lying between them. Germline CDR1 SQVTM, CDR2 ANQGSEA.

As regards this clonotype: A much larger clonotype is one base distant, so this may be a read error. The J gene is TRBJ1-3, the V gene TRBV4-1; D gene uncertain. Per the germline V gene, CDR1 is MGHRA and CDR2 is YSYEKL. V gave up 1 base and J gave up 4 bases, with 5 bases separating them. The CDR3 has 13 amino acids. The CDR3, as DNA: TGCGCCAGCAGCCAAGTGGCGGGAAACACCATATATTTT. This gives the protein CASSQVAGNTIYF.

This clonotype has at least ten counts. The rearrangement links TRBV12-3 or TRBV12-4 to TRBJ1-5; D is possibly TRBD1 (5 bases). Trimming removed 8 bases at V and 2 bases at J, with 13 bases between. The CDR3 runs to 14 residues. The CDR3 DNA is TGTGCCAGCGTCCGGGACGGGGGCAATCAGCCCCAGCATTTT. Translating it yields CASVRDGGNQPQHF.

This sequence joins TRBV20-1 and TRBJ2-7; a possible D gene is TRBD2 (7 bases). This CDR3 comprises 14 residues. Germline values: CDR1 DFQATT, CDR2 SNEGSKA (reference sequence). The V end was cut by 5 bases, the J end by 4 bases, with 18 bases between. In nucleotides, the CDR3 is TGCAGTGCTGCCCCGGGGGGCTGGATATACGAGCAGTACTTC. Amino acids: CSAAPGGWIYEQYF.

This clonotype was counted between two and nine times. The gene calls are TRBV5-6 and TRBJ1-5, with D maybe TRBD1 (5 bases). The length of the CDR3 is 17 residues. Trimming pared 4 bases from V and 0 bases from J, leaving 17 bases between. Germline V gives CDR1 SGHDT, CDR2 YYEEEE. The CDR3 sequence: CASSLWQGSYSNQPQHF. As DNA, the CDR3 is TGTGCCAGCAGCCTGTGGCAGGGAAGTTATAGCAATCAGCCCCAGCATTTT.

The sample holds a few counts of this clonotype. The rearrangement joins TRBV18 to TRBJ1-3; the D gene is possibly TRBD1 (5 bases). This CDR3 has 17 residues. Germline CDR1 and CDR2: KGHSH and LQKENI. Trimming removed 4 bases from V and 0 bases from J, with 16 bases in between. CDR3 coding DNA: TGTGCCAGCTCACGAGCAGGGATTCGCTACTCTGGAAACACCATATATTTT. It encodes CASSRAGIRYSGNTIYF.